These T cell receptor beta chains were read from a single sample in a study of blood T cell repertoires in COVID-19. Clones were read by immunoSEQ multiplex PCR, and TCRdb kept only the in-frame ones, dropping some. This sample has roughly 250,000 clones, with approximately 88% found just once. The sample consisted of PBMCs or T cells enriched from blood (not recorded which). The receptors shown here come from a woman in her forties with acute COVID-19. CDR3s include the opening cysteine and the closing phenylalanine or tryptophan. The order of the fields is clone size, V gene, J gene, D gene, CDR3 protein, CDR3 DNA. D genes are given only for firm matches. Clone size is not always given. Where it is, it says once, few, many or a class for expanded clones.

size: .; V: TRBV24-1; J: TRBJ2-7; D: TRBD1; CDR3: CATSDPGQGDDEQYF; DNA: TGTGCCACCAGTGACCCGGGACAGGGAGATGACGAGCAGTACTTC
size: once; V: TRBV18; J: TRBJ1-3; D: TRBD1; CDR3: CASSPGTAGNTIYF; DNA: TGTGCCAGCTCACCAGGGACAGCTGGAAACACCATATATTTT
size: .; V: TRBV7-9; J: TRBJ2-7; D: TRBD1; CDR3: CASQPGQGYEQYF; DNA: TGTGCCAGTCAACCGGGACAGGGCTACGAGCAGTACTTC
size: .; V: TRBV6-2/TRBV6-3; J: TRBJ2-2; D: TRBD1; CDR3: CASSYETDRGNTGELFF; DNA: TGTGCCAGCAGTTACGAGACGGACAGGGGAAACACCGGGGAGCTGTTTTTT
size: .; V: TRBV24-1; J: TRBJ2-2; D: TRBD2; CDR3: CATSDLVLAGAGELFF; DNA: TGTGCCACCAGTGATTTGGTACTAGCGGGAGCCGGGGAGCTGTTTTTT
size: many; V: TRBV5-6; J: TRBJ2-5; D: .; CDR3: CASSLGTGSKTQYF; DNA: TGTGCCAGCAGCCTCGGAACAGGGTCGAAGACCCAGTACTTC
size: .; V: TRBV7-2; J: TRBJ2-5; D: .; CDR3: CASSLANRQETQYF; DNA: TGTGCCAGCAGCTTAGCGAACAGACAAGAGACCCAGTACTTC
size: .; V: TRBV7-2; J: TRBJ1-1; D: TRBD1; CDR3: CASSPGQGSTEAFF; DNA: TGTGCCAGCAGCCCCGGACAGGGGAGTACTGAAGCTTTCTTT
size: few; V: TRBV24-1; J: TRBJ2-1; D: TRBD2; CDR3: CATSDLQLAGGHNEQFF; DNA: TGTGCCACCAGTGATTTGCAGTTGGCGGGAGGCCACAATGAGCAGTTCTTC
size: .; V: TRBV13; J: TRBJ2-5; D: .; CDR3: CASSARRGETQYF; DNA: TGTGCCAGCAGCGCCCGACGAGGAGAGACCCAGTACTTC
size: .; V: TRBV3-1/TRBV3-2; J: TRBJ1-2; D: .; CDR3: CASSLTGPRDGYTF; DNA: TGTGCCAGCAGCCTAACAGGGCCTCGGGATGGCTACACCTTC
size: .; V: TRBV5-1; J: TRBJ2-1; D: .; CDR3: CASSLGTPNEQFF; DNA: TGCGCCAGCAGCCTAGGGACTCCGAATGAGCAGTTCTTC